The 20 T cell receptor beta chains given below trace back to one sample, sequenced in a study of T cell repertoires in cytomegalovirus infection. No antigen is known for these receptors. TCRdb re-derived calls from the reads in MiXCR, one entry per CDR3 protein. The sample has hundreds of thousands of distinct CDR3 sequences, roughly 30% seen once. Material: cultured CD8+ T cells from PBMCs, obtained from culture after CMV antigen stimulation. The receptor set was obtained from a human donor in good health (CMV status not recorded). Some clones in this sample may be carry-over from other donors' samples.

The chain has TRBV6-2 or TRBV6-3 and TRBJ2-7; unclear D gene. CDR3 length: 13 residues. Deletions cut 0 bases from V and 3 bases from J, with 6 bases between. Germline-derived CDR1 and CDR2 are MNHEY and SVGEGT. This CDR3 reads CASSYSSHYEQYV. DNA for the CDR3: TGTGCCAGCAGTTACTCGAGTCACTACGAGCAGTACGTC.

In its sample, this clonotype was seen many times. The chain couples TRBV12-3 or TRBV12-4 to TRBJ1-2; D is possibly TRBD1 (5 bases). V dropped 5 bases and J dropped 4 bases, with 8 bases sitting between them. This CDR3 comprises 12 residues. The CDR3 protein is CASSAGTYGYTF. The CDR3 DNA is TGTGCCAGCAGTGCCGGGACCTATGGCTACACCTTC.

This rearrangement joins TRBV6-2 or TRBV6-3 to TRBJ2-7, with D perhaps TRBD1 (6 bases). Trimming removed 0 bases from V and 6 bases from J, with 18 bases in between. In germline, CDR1 is MNHEY, CDR2 SVGEGT. This CDR3 region has 16 residues. CDR3 nucleotides: TGTGCCAGCAGTTACTCGGAGATCTCAGGGGTCGGCGAGCAGTACGTC. Translation: CASSYSEISGVGEQYV.

This clonotype showed up just a few times. A much larger clone is a single base away; this may be a read error. The CDR3 loop is CVSSLSRNTGELFF. The DNA of the CDR3 is TGTGTCAGCAGCTTAAGCAGGAACACCGGGGAGCTGTTTTTT. The gene calls are TRBV7-9 and TRBJ2-2; the D is unclear. CDR1 and CDR2 (germline): SEHNR, FQNEAQ (reference sequence). This CDR3 has 14 residues.

The V gene is TRBV19, the J gene TRBJ2-1; maybe TRBD1 (6 bases). The CDR3 has 15 residues. Germline CDR1 is LNHDA and CDR2 is SQIVND (reference sequence). Trimming cost V 3 bases and J 7 bases, with 16 bases left between them. The CDR3 nucleotides read TGTGCCAGTAGTATGGTAGGGGCAGGGGAGAATGAGCAGTTCTTC. Translated, it gives CASSMVGAGENEQFF.

This chain connects TRBV27 to TRBJ1-2, with D unclear. This CDR3 comprises 13 residues. Trimming removed 2 bases from V and 4 bases from J, with 8 bases in between. CDR1 and CDR2 (germline): MNHEY, SMNVEV (reference sequence). CDR3 loop: CASSLKEAYGYTF. CDR3 sequence (DNA): TGTGCCAGCAGTTTAAAGGAGGCCTATGGCTACACCTTC.

The table lists this clonotype with a few counts. V and J are TRBV9 and TRBJ1-2; D unclear. The CDR3 contains 16 residues. V lost 2 bases, J lost 5 bases, and 19 bases lay in between. The germline CDR1 and CDR2 sequences are SGDLS and YYNGEE. The CDR3 DNA sequence: TGTGCCAGCAGCGTGCCTTCAGTGGGGATGGGGTATGGCTACACCTTC. This sequence encodes CASSVPSVGMGYGYTF.

CDR3 coding DNA: TGCAGTGCTAGAGATCTCTCGGGCCGATCTAATTCACCCCTCCACTTT. It encodes CSARDLSGRSNSPLHF. The chain has TRBV20-1 and TRBJ1-6; D not resolved. Germline values: CDR1 DFQATT, CDR2 SNEGSKA (reference sequence). V was pared by 0 bases and J by 6 bases, with 15 bases between. This CDR3 spans 16 amino acids.

This chain joins TRBV29-1 and TRBJ2-7; maybe TRBD1 (6 bases). This CDR3 contains 12 residues. The V end lost 5 bases, the J end lost 3 bases, and 11 bases lay between the germline ends. Germline-derived CDR1 and CDR2 are SQVTM and ANQGSEA. CDR3 amino acids: CSVRDRFYEQYF. The CDR3 nucleotides are TGCAGCGTTCGAGACAGGTTCTACGAGCAGTACTTC.

The rearrangement joins TRBV10-3 to TRBJ2-2; perhaps TRBD1 as D (6 bases). This CDR3 is 18 amino acids long. The germline V and J ends were trimmed by 3 bases and 6 bases, with 23 bases remaining between them. In germline, CDR1 is ENHRY, CDR2 SYGVKD. CDR3 region: CAISDGTYIDEGAGELFF. The DNA for the CDR3 is TGTGCCATCAGTGATGGGACATACATCGACGAGGGCGCCGGGGAGCTGTTTTTT.

The chain links TRBV7-9 to TRBJ2-1, with 12 bases matching TRBD2. Per the germline V gene, CDR1 is SEHNR and CDR2 is FQNEAQ (reference sequence). V lost 2 bases to trimming and J lost 7 bases; unmatched junction nucleotides: 6. The CDR3 runs to 16 residues. CDR3 nucleotide sequence: TGTGCCAGCAGCTTAATAGCTAGCGGGGGGGCGAATGAGCAGTTCTTC. Protein: CASSLIASGGANEQFF.

Here the CDR3 DNA reads TGTGCCAGCAGTTATACCGGACTAGCGCCTAGCACAGATACGCAGTATTTT. This sequence encodes CASSYTGLAPSTDTQYF. The chain joins TRBV6-5 to TRBJ2-3; 9 bases line up with TRBD2. This CDR3 is built from 17 residues. The ends lost 3 bases at V and 0 bases at J; junction bases unmatched: 7. Germline values: CDR1 MNHEY, CDR2 SVGAGI.

V gene TRBV7-8 combines with J gene TRBJ2-5; TRBD2 agrees at 7 bases. The V gene's germline CDR1 is SGHVS and CDR2 FQNEAQ. V was pared by 2 bases and J by 2 bases, with 11 bases of the junction left unmatched. The CDR3 has 17 residues. In DNA form, the CDR3 reads TGTGCCAGCAGCTTAAACGGGGGGTTAAACCCACAAGAGACCCAGTACTTC. Translated: CASSLNGGLNPQETQYF.

The genes are TRBV12-3 or TRBV12-4 and TRBJ1-2, with unresolved D. V dropped 5 bases and J dropped 3 bases, with 13 bases sitting between them. The CDR3 has 14 amino acids. The CDR3 sequence is CASSPAEGDYGYTF. For the CDR3, the DNA is TGTGCCAGCAGTCCCGCGGAGGGCGACTATGGCTACACCTTC.

As DNA, the CDR3 is TGCGCCAGCAGCCGACGATCGCGACAGGGGGCTACTGGAAACACCATATATTTT. This translates into CASSRRSRQGATGNTIYF. The chain carries TRBV5-1 and TRBJ1-3; 10 bases map to TRBD1. The germline V gene has CDR1 SGHRS and CDR2 YFSETQ. The CDR3 loop spans 18 amino acids. The V and J ends lost 4 bases and 2 bases, in that order; junction bases with no gene match: 12.

The chain carries TRBV7-7 and TRBJ2-1; 11 positions agree with TRBD2. Per the germline V gene, CDR1 is SSHAT and CDR2 is FNYEAQ (reference sequence). The CDR3 contains 12 residues. The CDR3 sequence: CASGGDDNEQFF. CDR3 nucleotides: TGTGCTAGCGGGGGGGATGATAATGAGCAGTTCTTC.

The table lists this clonotype with many counts. The junction shows a germline mismatch at one end, possibly a read error. The J gene is TRBJ2-3, the V gene TRBV7-2; 11 positions match TRBD2. This CDR3 region has 15 residues. The germline CDR1 and CDR2 sequences are SGHTA and FQGNSA. CDR3 coding DNA: TGTGCCAGCAGCATAGCGGGGGGGCGTACAGATACGCAGTATTTT. Protein: CASSIAGGRTDTQYF.

This clonotype showed up many times. The chain couples TRBV7-9 to TRBJ2-1; weak D call: TRBD1 (5 bases). This CDR3 is built from 13 residues. V was shortened by 4 bases and J by 8 bases, with 12 bases between the two germline ends. The V gene's germline CDR1 is SEHNR and CDR2 FQNEAQ (reference sequence). CDR3 amino acids: CASSSSRGHEQFF. The CDR3, as DNA: TGTGCCAGCAGCTCCTCAAGGGGCCATGAGCAGTTCTTC. Filled out from reference TRBV7-9 and TRBJ2-1, the complete variable domain reads DTGVSQNPRHKITKRGQNVTFRCDPISEHNRLYWYRQTLGQGPEFLTYFQNEAQLEKSRLLSDRFSAERPKGSFSTLEIQRTEQGDSAMYLCASSSSRGHEQFFGPGTRLTVL.

The chain uses TRBV12-5 and TRBJ1-5; 11 bases are a match to TRBD1. The CDR3 sequence is 16 residues long. Unmatched junction bases numbered 5, after V lost 1 base and J lost 6 bases. Germline CDR1 LGHNT, CDR2 FRNRAP. CDR3 residues: CASGLGGQGGVQPQHF. CDR3 nucleotide sequence: TGTGCTAGTGGTTTGGGGGGACAGGGGGGAGTTCAGCCCCAGCATTTT. The full variable domain, with the rest looked up from reference TRBV12-5 and TRBJ1-5, is DARVTQTPRHKVTEMGQEVTMRCQPILGHNTVFWYRQTMMQGLELLAYFRNRAPLDDSGMPKDRFSAEMPDATLATLKIQPSEPRDSAVYFCASGLGGQGGVQPQHFGDGTRLSIL.

The genes are TRBV19 and TRBJ2-7; 10 nucleotides agree with TRBD1. J lost 4 bases, V lost 4 bases, and 4 bases had no gene match. The CDR3 covers 14 residues. Looked up from germline, CDR1 is LNHDA and CDR2 is SQIVND (reference sequence). The CDR3 region is CASSKRQGAYEQYV. The CDR3 coding sequence is TGTGCCAGTAGTAAACGACAGGGGGCTTACGAGCAGTACGTC.